This T cell receptor (beta chain) stems from a study of control samples from healthy donors and cancer patients. From germline, CDR1 is SGHTA and CDR2 FQGNSA. The length of the CDR3 is 13 residues. Germline trimming cut 5 bases from V and 8 bases from J; bases unmatched to any gene: 8. Profiling relied on immunoSEQ multiplex PCR, and the TCRdb table lists in-frame clones only, not all of them. This table has 95,000 to 150,000 clones, approximately 87% appearing once. This chain joins TRBV7-2 and TRBJ1-2; 7 bases are shared with TRBD1. This TCR derives from a young man in good health. The sequencing sample was made of blood. CDR3 sequence reads: CASSRRDSGGYTF. CDR3 DNA: TGTGCCAGCAGCCGGAGGGACAGTGGGGGCTACACCTTC.